This T cell receptor beta chain was sequenced for a study of T cell repertoires in cytomegalovirus infection. At the level of the study: From public TCR beta signatures came an indication of both CMV infection and matching HLA type. Study-wide points: HLA-C-restricted CMV-specific TCR beta clonotypes were dominant in the ex vivo response.

Trimming left V 6 bases short and J 1 base short, with 18 bases between. Germline CDR1 KGHDR, CDR2 SFDVKD. This CDR3 contains 16 residues. This clonotype was counted once. Its specificity is unknown. From the reads, TCRdb called clonotypes with MiXCR, one entry per CDR3 protein. The profile shows 560,000 or so distinct CDR3 sequences, about 15% of them singletons. The clonotype originates from a human donor in good health (CMV status not recorded). Some clones in this sample may be carry-over from other donors' samples. The chain has TRBV24-1 and TRBJ2-7; TRBD1 might be the D (6 bases). Input material: CD8+ T cells from PBMCs. The CDR3: CATSIRGGHPSYEQYF. As DNA, the CDR3 is TGTGCCACCAGTATCAGGGGTGGGCATCCTTCCTACGAGCAGTACTTC.